This TCR beta chain stems from a study of identical twins. Study-wide results and caveats: Models predicted less out-of-frame TCR alpha sharing in monozygotic twins than was found.

TCRdb reprocessed the 5' RACE reads with MiXCR, giving one entry per CDR3 protein. The table shows some 600,000 distinct CDR3 sequences, with just over 7% occurring only once. In its sample, this clonotype was seen a few times. Its antigen remains unknown. This sample also belongs to another study, concerning yellow fever vaccine responses in identical twins.

The receptor's source is a woman in her late teens or twenties in good health. Sequenced material: PBMCs.

CDR3 nucleotide sequence: TGCAGTGCCGCCGGGACTAGCGGGATGGGCGCAGATACGCAGTATTTT. Its protein product is CSAAGTSGMGADTQYF. V is TRBV20-1 and J is TRBJ2-3, with 13 bases that match TRBD2. Germline CDR1 and CDR2: DFQATT and SNEGSKA (reference sequence). This CDR3 comprises 16 residues. V lost 6 bases, J lost 4 bases, and 10 bases stayed unmatched.